The T cell receptor (beta chain) described here comes from a study of T-cell reconstitution after alpha-beta-depleted transplantation in children. In its sample, this clonotype was seen many times. Preparing the TCRbeta library involved the use of unique molecular identifiers. From the PCR reads, TCRdb called clonotypes with MiXCR, one entry per CDR3 protein. The sample shows approximately 190,000 distinct CDR3 sequences, roughly 6.3% of them seen only once. V was pared by 10 bases and J by 6 bases, with 10 bases of the junction left unmatched. The germline V gene encodes CDR1 ENHRY and CDR2 SYGVKD. This CDR3 has 13 amino acids.

The clonotype originates from a girl under three years old with combined immunodeficiency, due to receive a stem cell transplant. The source material was PBMCs, sampled before TCRalphabeta/CD19-depleted stem cell transplant. The chain combines TRBV10-3 with TRBJ2-7; TRBD2 matches at 9 bases. The chain's CDR3 is CANRPGLAFEQYF. The CDR3 DNA reads as TGTGCCAACAGACCGGGACTAGCTTTCGAGCAGTACTTC.